The next 21 T cell receptor beta chains were all read from a single sample in a study of tumor and adjacent non-tumor tissue in lung cancer. RNA was extracted from bulk tissue without any cell sorting. The normal lung tissue was taken more than 3 cm from the tumor edge. A modified ARM-PCR protocol with three rounds of nested PCR amplified TCRbeta. TCRdb reprocessed the multiplex PCR reads with MiXCR, giving one entry per CDR3 protein. The sample includes about 76,000 distinct CDR3 sequences, 80% to 90% seen only once; the top ten take 45% to 55%. The specimen sequenced was distant non-tumor lung tissue. All receptors come from a man in his 60s with non-small cell lung cancer.

This clonotype has just a few counts. Possible read error: a much larger clone is one base away. No conserved phenylalanine or tryptophan is present at the end of the CDR3, so a read error is the likely explanation. The V and J genes are TRBV29-1 and TRBJ2-5; D is undetermined. The V end was cut by 5 bases, the J end by 7 bases, with 14 bases between. This CDR3 region has 12 residues. CDR1 is SQVTM and CDR2 is ANQGSEA in the germline V gene. As DNA, the CDR3 is TGCAGCGTTCTTGTTCCCACGGGGACCCAGTACTTA. Protein: CSVLVPTGTQYL.

This clonotype occurred a few times. The J gene is TRBJ2-1, the V gene TRBV2; D is undetermined. The CDR3 is 12 residues long. V was clipped by 1 base and J by 4 bases, with 2 bases between them. Looked up from germline, CDR1 is SNHLY and CDR2 is FYNNEI. For the CDR3, the DNA is TGTGCCAGCAGTGAAGGATACAATGAGCAGTTCTTC. It is translated as CASSEGYNEQFF.

On this clonotype itself: One end of the junction does not line up with germline, which may come from a read error. The rearrangement links TRBV7-8 to TRBJ2-6; TRBD1 or TRBD2 may be the D gene (6 bases each). The CDR3 consists of 19 residues. Germline assignment: CDR1 SGHVS and CDR2 FQNEAQ. In DNA, the CDR3 is TGTGACAGCAGCTTAGGGGGGTTGCAGAGACTCTTCGGGGCCAACGTCCTGACTTTC. It specifies CDSSLGGLQRLFGANVLTF.

This clonotype was seen once. This CDR3 is missing its conserved last phenylalanine or tryptophan, likely due to a read error. The rearrangement uses TRBV29-1 and TRBJ2-3; 12 bases line up with TRBD2. Germline V gives CDR1 SQVTM, CDR2 ANQGSEA. The CDR3 contains 15 residues. The CDR3 loop is CSVIILAGGTDTQYL. DNA of the CDR3: TGCAGCGTTATAATTCTAGCGGGAGGGACAGATACACAGTATCTT.

Concerning this clonotype itself: The junction does not match germline at one end; this may be a read error. This sequence joins TRBV20-1 and TRBJ1-2, with 9 nucleotides matching TRBD1. Germline V lookup: CDR1 DFQATT, CDR2 SNEGSKA (reference sequence). This CDR3 is built from 14 residues. CDR3 coding DNA: TGCAGTGCCCAGGGACAGGGAAGAGACTATGGCCACACCTTC. Translated: CSAQGQGRDYGHTF.

The gene calls are TRBV5-1 and TRBJ2-7; 9 bases map to TRBD1. This CDR3 contains 17 residues. With 4 bases clipped from V and 1 base from J, the junction kept 12 bases outside the gene matches. The V gene's germline CDR1 is SGHRS and CDR2 YFSETQ. The CDR3 nucleotides read TGCGCCAGCAGCCCTTGGAGGGACAGGGCTTATTCCTACGAGCAGTACTTC. Its translation: CASSPWRDRAYSYEQYF.

V usage is TRBV28 and J usage is TRBJ1-1, with D unresolved. The CDR3 has 13 amino acids. Germline CDR1 and CDR2: MDHEN and SYDVKM. With 6 bases removed from V and 0 bases from J, the gap between germline ends came to 8 bases. The CDR3 reads CASRSWVNTEAFF. CDR3 in DNA: TGTGCCAGCAGATCCTGGGTGAACACTGAAGCTTTCTTT.

Comments on this clonotype: The CDR3 end shows no conserved phenylalanine or tryptophan, and so a read error is likely. The chain has TRBV29-1 and TRBJ2-6; 11 bases are shared with TRBD2. V lost 8 bases and J lost 0; bases outside the gene matches: 9. There are 17 residues in the CDR3. Germline V lookup: CDR1 SQVTM, CDR2 ANQGSEA. CDR3 residues: CSTSSGTSGSGANVLTL. CDR3 DNA sequence: TGCAGCACCTCTTCCGGGACTAGCGGCTCTGGGGCCAACGTCCTGACTCTC.

The V call is TRBV7-2, the J call TRBJ2-7; TRBD2 agrees at 7 bases. CDR1 is SGHTA, CDR2 FQGNSA, per germline. V shed 3 bases and J 7 bases; nucleotides not matched to a gene: 12. The CDR3 spans 15 residues. The CDR3 region is CASSFGTTGVLEQYF. As DNA, the CDR3 is TGTGCCAGCAGCTTCGGGACTACCGGGGTCTTAGAGCAGTACTTC.

The chain joins TRBV11-1 to TRBJ2-7; tentative D call: TRBD1 (5 bases). Trimming removed 4 bases from V and 0 bases from J, with 16 bases in between. The CDR3 has 16 amino acids. Germline CDR1 and CDR2: SGHAT and FQDESV (reference sequence). The CDR3 protein is CASSSAIRDSSYEQYF. The CDR3 DNA sequence: TGTGCCAGCAGCTCAGCGATTCGTGACAGCTCCTACGAGCAGTACTTC.

As concerns this clonotype: Sequence at one end of the junction differs from germline and may be a read error. The chain is built from TRBV20-1 and TRBJ2-2, with 10 bases fitting TRBD2. This CDR3 contains 14 residues. Germline loops: CDR1 DFQATT, CDR2 SNEGSKA (reference sequence). For the CDR3, the DNA is TGCAGCGCTAGCGGGAGTCCGAACACCGGGGATCTGTTTTTT. Its translation is CSASGSPNTGDLFF.

The chain employs TRBV11-2 and TRBJ1-1; 7 bases are shared with TRBD1. CDR3 length: 14 residues. Germline V gives CDR1 SGHAT, CDR2 FQNNGV. CDR3 amino acids: CISGLTGRGTEAFF. As DNA, the CDR3 is TGTATCAGCGGCTTGACAGGGAGAGGGACTGAAGCTTTCTTT. Supplemented by reference TRBV11-2 and TRBJ1-1, the full variable domain reads EAGVAQSPRYKIIEKRQSVAFWCNPISGHATLYWYQQILGQGPKLLIQFQNNGVVDDSQLPKDRFSAERLKGVDSTLKIQPAKLEDSAVYLCISGLTGRGTEAFFGQGTRLTVV.

On this clonotype: Relative to the germline gene, one junction end is altered; a read error may explain this. The chain carries TRBV5-6 and TRBJ1-1; perhaps TRBD1 as D (5 bases). The CDR3 consists of 13 residues. The germline V gene encodes CDR1 SGHDT and CDR2 YYEEEE. The DNA for the CDR3 is TGTGACAGCGGCTTGCTTCAGGGCAATGAAGCTTTCTTT. Its protein product is CDSGLLQGNEAFF. The whole variable domain, remainder taken from reference TRBV5-6 and TRBJ1-1, is DAGVTQSPTHLIKTRGQQVTLRCSPKSGHDTVSWYQQALGQGPQFIFQYYEEEERQRGNFPDRFSGHQFPNYSSELNVNALLLGDSALYLCDSGLLQGNEAFFGQGTRLTVV.

In its sample, this clonotype was seen many times. As DNA, the CDR3 is TGTGCCAGTAGTGGGGCAGTTAACACCGGGGAGCTGTTTTTT. Protein: CASSGAVNTGELFF. The V and J genes are TRBV19 and TRBJ2-2; TRBD1 is a possible D gene (5 bases). Trimming took off 5 bases at V and 2 bases at J, with 9 bases between the two ends. Germline-derived CDR1 and CDR2 are LNHDA and SQIVND (reference sequence). This CDR3 spans 14 amino acids.

Points on this clonotype: The conserved closing phenylalanine or tryptophan is absent in this CDR3, likely reflecting a read error. The chain employs TRBV20-1 and TRBJ2-2; the match to TRBD1 covers 10 bases. Looked up from germline, CDR1 is DFQATT and CDR2 is SNEGSKA (reference sequence). CDR3 length: 16 residues. CDR3 sequence reads: CSARDPRQGATGELFY. CDR3 nucleotide sequence: TGTAGTGCTAGAGACCCACGACAGGGGGCCACCGGGGAGCTGTTTTAT.

This chain's CDR3 is CASSGETRVRSYNEQFF. The DNA for the CDR3 is TGTGCCAGCAGTGGGGAGACGAGAGTAAGGTCCTACAATGAGCAGTTCTTC. This chain links TRBV25-1 with TRBJ2-1; D perhaps matches TRBD2 (5 bases). The V and J ends lost 4 bases and 1 base respectively, with 17 bases between them. Per the germline V gene, CDR1 is MGHDK and CDR2 is SYGVNS. This CDR3 contains 17 residues.

In nucleotides, the CDR3 is TGCGCCAGCAGCCCGGGACAGGGGCAGACTGAAGCTTTCTTT. Amino acid sequence: CASSPGQGQTEAFF. The chain has TRBV5-1 and TRBJ1-1, with 10 nucleotides matching TRBD1. Trimming at V came to 4 bases and at J to 5 bases, leaving 5 bases not matched to a gene. The CDR3 spans 14 residues. The germline gives CDR1 SGHRS, CDR2 YFSETQ.

Concerning this clonotype: A much bigger clone sits one base away, suggesting this may be a read error. The chain employs TRBV20-1 and TRBJ1-5; TRBD1 matches at 7 bases. In germline, CDR1 is DFQATT, CDR2 SNEGSKA (reference sequence). With V trimmed by 1 base and J by 0 bases, 6 bases remained unmatched. This CDR3 is built from 16 residues. CDR3 nucleotide sequence: TGCAGTGCTAGAGTTAGGACAGGCCATAGCAATCAGCCCCAGCATTTT. It is translated as CSARVRTGHSNQPQHF.

This rearrangement joins TRBV6-4 to TRBJ2-2; 8 bases match TRBD2. Trimming removed 2 bases from V and 7 bases from J; junction bases left unmatched: 3. This CDR3 has 14 residues. Germline V CDR1 and CDR2: MRHNA, SNTAGT. The CDR3 reads CASSDSGSIGELFF. CDR3 in DNA: TGTGCCAGCAGTGACAGCGGGAGCATCGGGGAGCTGTTTTTT.

In this sample, this clonotype turned up a few times. The chain joins TRBV5-4 to TRBJ2-6; D may be TRBD2 (6 bases). In germline, CDR1 is SGHNT, CDR2 YYREEE (reference sequence). This CDR3 comprises 16 residues. V lost 4 bases, J lost 1 base, and 12 bases lay in between. The CDR3 DNA sequence: TGTGCCAGCAGCGCGGAGGAGGGATCTGGGGCCAACGTCCTGACTTTC. It yields the protein CASSAEEGSGANVLTF.

This clonotype was seen a single time. V gene TRBV29-1 combines with J gene TRBJ2-3; D not certain. The germline V and J ends were trimmed by 5 bases and 1 base, with 7 bases remaining between them. Germline V CDR1 and CDR2: SQVTM, ANQGSEA. This CDR3 is 12 amino acids long. In DNA, the CDR3 is TGCAGCGTTCTTGGAGGCACAGATACGCAGTATTTT. Translating gives CSVLGGTDTQYF.